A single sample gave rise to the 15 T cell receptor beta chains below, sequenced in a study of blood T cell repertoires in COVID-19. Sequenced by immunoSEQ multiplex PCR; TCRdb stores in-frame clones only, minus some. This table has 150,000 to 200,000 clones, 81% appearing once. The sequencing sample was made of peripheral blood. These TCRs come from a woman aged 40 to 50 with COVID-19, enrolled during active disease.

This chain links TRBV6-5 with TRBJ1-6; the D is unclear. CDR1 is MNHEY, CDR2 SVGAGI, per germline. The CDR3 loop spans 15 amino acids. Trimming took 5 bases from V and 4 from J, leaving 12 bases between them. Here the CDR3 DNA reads TGTGCCAGCAGTACAAGACGGAGTTATAATTCACCCCTCCACTTT. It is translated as CASSTRRSYNSPLHF.

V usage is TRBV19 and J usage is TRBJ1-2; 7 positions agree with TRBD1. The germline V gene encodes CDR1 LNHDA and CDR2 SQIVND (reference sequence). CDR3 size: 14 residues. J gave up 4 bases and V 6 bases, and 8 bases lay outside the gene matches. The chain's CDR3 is CASRETGNTYGYTF. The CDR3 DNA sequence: TGTGCCAGTAGGGAGACAGGGAATACCTATGGCTACACCTTC. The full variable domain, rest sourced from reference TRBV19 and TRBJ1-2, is DGGITQSPKYLFRKEGQNVTLSCEQNLNHDAMYWYRQDPGQGLRLIYYSQIVNDFQKGDIAEGYSVSREKKESFPLTVTSAQKNPTAFYLCASRETGNTYGYTFGSGTRLTVV.

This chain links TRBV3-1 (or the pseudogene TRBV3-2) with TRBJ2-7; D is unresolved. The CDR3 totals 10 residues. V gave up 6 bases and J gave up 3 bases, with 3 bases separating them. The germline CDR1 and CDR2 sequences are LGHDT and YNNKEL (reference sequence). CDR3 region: CASRYYEQYV. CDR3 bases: TGTGCCAGCAGATACTACGAGCAGTACGTC.

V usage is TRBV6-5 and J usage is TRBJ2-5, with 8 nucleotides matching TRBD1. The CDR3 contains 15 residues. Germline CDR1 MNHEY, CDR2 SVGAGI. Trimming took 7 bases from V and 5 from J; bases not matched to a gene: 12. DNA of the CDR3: TGTGCCAGCACCTCAGGGGGCGCGGGCGGGGAGACCCAGTACTTC. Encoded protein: CASTSGGAGGETQYF.

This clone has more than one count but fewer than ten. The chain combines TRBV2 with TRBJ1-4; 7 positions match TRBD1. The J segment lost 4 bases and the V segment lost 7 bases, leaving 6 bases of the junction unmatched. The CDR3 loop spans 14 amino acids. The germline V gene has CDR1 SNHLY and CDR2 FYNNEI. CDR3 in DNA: TGTGCCAGCATGAGACAGGGTGGTAATGAAAAACTGTTTTTT. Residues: CASMRQGGNEKLFF. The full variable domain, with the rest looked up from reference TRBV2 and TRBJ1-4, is EPEVTQTPSHQVTQMGQEVILRCVPISNHLYFYWYRQILGQKVEFLVSFYNNEISEKSEIFDDQFSVERPDGSNFTLKIRSTKLEDSAMYFCASMRQGGNEKLFFGSGTQLSVL.

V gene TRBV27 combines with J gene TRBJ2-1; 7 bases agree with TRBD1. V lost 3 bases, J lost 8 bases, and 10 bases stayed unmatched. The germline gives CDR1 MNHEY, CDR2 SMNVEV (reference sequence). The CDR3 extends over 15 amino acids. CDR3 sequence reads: CASSFQVHRGHEQFF. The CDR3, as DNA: TGTGCCAGCAGTTTCCAAGTCCACAGGGGTCATGAGCAGTTCTTC.

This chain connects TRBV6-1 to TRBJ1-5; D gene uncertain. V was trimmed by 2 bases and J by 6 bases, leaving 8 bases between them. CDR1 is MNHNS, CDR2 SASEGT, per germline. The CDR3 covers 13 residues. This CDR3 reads CASSETSFQPQHF. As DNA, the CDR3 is TGTGCCAGCAGTGAAACATCGTTTCAGCCCCAGCATTTT.

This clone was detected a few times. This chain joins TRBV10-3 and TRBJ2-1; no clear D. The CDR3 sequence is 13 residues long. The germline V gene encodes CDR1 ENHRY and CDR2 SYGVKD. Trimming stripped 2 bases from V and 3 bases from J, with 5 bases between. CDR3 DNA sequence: TGTGCCATCAGTGAGGGCGGCTACAATGAGCAGTTCTTC. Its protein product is CAISEGGYNEQFF.

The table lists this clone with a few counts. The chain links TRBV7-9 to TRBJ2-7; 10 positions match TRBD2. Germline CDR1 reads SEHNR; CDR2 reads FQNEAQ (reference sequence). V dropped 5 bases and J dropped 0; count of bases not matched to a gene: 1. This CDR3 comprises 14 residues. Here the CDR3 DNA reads TGTGCCAGCAGCGGACTAGCGGACTCCTACGAGCAGTACTTC. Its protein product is CASSGLADSYEQYF.

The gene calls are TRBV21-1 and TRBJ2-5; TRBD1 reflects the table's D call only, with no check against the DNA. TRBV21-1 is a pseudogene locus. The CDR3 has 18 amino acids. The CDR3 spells CASSIPGTGKRRQETQYF. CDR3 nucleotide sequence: TGTGCCAGCAGCATTCCCGGGACAGGGAAGAGAAGACAAGAGACCCAGTACTTC.

The CDR3 loop reads CASSHGQGYEQYF. The CDR3 region has the DNA TGTGCCAGCAGCCACGGACAGGGGTACGAGCAGTACTTC. The V gene is TRBV27, the J gene TRBJ2-7; TRBD1 matches at 9 bases. CDR3 size: 13 residues. The V gene end was trimmed by 6 bases and the J gene end by 4 bases; junction bases not matched to a gene: 4. Looked up from germline, CDR1 is MNHEY and CDR2 is SMNVEV (reference sequence).

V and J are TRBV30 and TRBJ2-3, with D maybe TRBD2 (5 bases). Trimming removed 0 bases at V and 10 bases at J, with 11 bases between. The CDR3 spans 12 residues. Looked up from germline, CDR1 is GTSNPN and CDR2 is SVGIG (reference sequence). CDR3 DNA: TGTGCCTGGAGTGTACACAAGGGAGCGCAGTATTTT. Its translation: CAWSVHKGAQYF. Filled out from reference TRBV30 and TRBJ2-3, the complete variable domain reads SQTIHQWPATLVQPVGSPLSLECTVEGTSNPNLYWYRQAAGRGLQLLFYSVGIGQISSEVPQNLSASRPQDRQFILSSKKLLLSDSGFYLCAWSVHKGAQYFGPGTRLTVL.

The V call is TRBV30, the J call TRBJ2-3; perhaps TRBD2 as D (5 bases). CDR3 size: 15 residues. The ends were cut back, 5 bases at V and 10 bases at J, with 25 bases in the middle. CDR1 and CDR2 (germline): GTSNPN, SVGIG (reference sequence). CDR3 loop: CAWSVAGQLTMAQYF. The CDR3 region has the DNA TGTGCCTGGTCGGTCGCGGGTCAGCTAACTATGGCGCAGTATTTT.

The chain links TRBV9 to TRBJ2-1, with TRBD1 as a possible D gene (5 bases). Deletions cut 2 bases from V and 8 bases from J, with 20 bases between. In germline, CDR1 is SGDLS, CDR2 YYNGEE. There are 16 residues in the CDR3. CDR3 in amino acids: CASSVGQGRIGDEQFF. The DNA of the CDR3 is TGTGCCAGCAGCGTGGGGCAGGGCCGGATAGGCGATGAGCAGTTCTTC. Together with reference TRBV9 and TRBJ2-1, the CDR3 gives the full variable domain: DSGVTQTPKHLITATGQRVTLRCSPRSGDLSVYWYQQSLDQGLQFLIQYYNGEERAKGNILERFSAQQFPDLHSELNLSSLELGDSALYFCASSVGQGRIGDEQFFGPGTRLTVL.

The CDR3 loop reads CASSVDRGGGIETQYF. The CDR3 coding sequence is TGTGCCAGCAGCGTAGATCGGGGAGGGGGAATTGAGACCCAGTACTTC. The chain recombines TRBV9 with TRBJ2-5, with a possible D match to TRBD2 (7 bases). Germline V gives CDR1 SGDLS, CDR2 YYNGEE. V was pared by 0 bases and J by 5 bases, with 17 bases between. CDR3 length: 16 residues.